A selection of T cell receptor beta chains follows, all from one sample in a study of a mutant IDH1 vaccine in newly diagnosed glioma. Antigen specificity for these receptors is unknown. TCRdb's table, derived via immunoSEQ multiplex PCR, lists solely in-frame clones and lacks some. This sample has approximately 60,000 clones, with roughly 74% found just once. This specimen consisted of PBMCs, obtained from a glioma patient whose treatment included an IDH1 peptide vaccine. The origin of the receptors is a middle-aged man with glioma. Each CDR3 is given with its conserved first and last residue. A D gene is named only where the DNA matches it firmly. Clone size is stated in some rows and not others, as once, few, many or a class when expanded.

cdr3_nt: TGCAGCGTTGAAGGAAATGGAAACACCATATATTTT
cdr3_aa: CSVEGNGNTIYF
d_call: NA
j_call: TRBJ1-3
clone_size: NA
v_call: TRBV29-1

cdr3_nt: TGTGCCACCAGAGGTCAAGAGACCCAGTACTTC
cdr3_aa: CATRGQETQYF
d_call: NA
j_call: TRBJ2-5
clone_size: NA
v_call: TRBV15

cdr3_nt: TGTGCCAGCAGTTCAATCGACTCCTACGAGCAGTACTTC
cdr3_aa: CASSSIDSYEQYF
d_call: NA
j_call: TRBJ2-7
clone_size: NA
v_call: TRBV27

cdr3_nt: TGCGCCAGCAGCTGGGCGTCCGGGGAGCTGTTTTTT
cdr3_aa: CASSWASGELFF
d_call: NA
j_call: TRBJ2-2
clone_size: once
v_call: TRBV4-1

cdr3_nt: TGTGCCAGCAGCTCATGGAACAGGTACTACGAGCAGTACTTC
cdr3_aa: CASSSWNRYYEQYF
d_call: NA
j_call: TRBJ2-7
clone_size: NA
v_call: TRBV7-2

cdr3_nt: TGCGCCAGCAGCCACAACCGGGACAGGGAGAGGAATGAGCAGTTCTTC
cdr3_aa: CASSHNRDRERNEQFF
d_call: TRBD1
j_call: TRBJ2-1
clone_size: NA
v_call: TRBV4-1

cdr3_nt: TGTGCCAGCAGTAATAGCTTGGTCGACGAGCAGTACTTC
cdr3_aa: CASSNSLVDEQYF
d_call: NA
j_call: TRBJ2-7
clone_size: NA
v_call: TRBV6-5

cdr3_nt: TGTGCCAGCAGCCCCGCCCAGGACCGGACTGAAGCTTTCTTT
cdr3_aa: CASSPAQDRTEAFF
d_call: NA
j_call: TRBJ1-1
clone_size: NA
v_call: TRBV7-9

cdr3_nt: TGTGCCAGCAGCCAAGAGACCCAGTACTTC
cdr3_aa: CASSQETQYF
d_call: NA
j_call: TRBJ2-5
clone_size: NA
v_call: TRBV14

cdr3_nt: TGTGCCAGCAGCGTAGAGCCGCACCACGGCACAGATACGCAGTATTTT
cdr3_aa: CASSVEPHHGTDTQYF
d_call: NA
j_call: TRBJ2-3
clone_size: once
v_call: TRBV9

cdr3_nt: TGCAGTGCTAGAAGGGCAGATACGCAGTATTTT
cdr3_aa: CSARRADTQYF
d_call: NA
j_call: TRBJ2-3
clone_size: NA
v_call: TRBV20-1

cdr3_nt: TGTGCCAGCAGCCTCGGGGGGTTCCCCCGCAAGCAGTACTTC
cdr3_aa: CASSLGGFPRKQYF
d_call: TRBD2
j_call: TRBJ2-7
clone_size: NA
v_call: TRBV14

cdr3_nt: TGTGCCAGCTCTTACGCCGGGACAGCGTACAATGAGCAGTTCTTC
cdr3_aa: CASSYAGTAYNEQFF
d_call: TRBD1
j_call: TRBJ2-1
clone_size: NA
v_call: TRBV18

cdr3_nt: TGTGCCAGCAGCACATCATCCGGGGGTTACGAGCAGTACTTC
cdr3_aa: CASSTSSGGYEQYF
d_call: NA
j_call: TRBJ2-7
clone_size: NA
v_call: TRBV5-4

cdr3_nt: TGTGCCTGGAGTGCCCGAGTGGACACCGGGGAGCTGTTTTTT
cdr3_aa: CAWSARVDTGELFF
d_call: NA
j_call: TRBJ2-2
clone_size: NA
v_call: TRBV30

cdr3_nt: TGTGCCAGCAGCGTAGGAAGTCGGGCGACTTACTCTGGAAACACCATATATTTT
cdr3_aa: CASSVGSRATYSGNTIYF
d_call: NA
j_call: TRBJ1-3
clone_size: once
v_call: TRBV9

cdr3_nt: TGTGCCAGTAGTATAAGTGGGCAGGGAGAGACCCAGTACTTC
cdr3_aa: CASSISGQGETQYF
d_call: NA
j_call: TRBJ2-5
clone_size: once
v_call: TRBV19

cdr3_nt: TGTGCCAGCACTTCCCCTGGGCTGAGCTCCTACGAGCAGTACTTC
cdr3_aa: CASTSPGLSSYEQYF
d_call: NA
j_call: TRBJ2-7
clone_size: NA
v_call: TRBV6-5

cdr3_nt: TGTGCCAGTAGTGGGGCAGGGTCCAATGTCGCCCTTTACAATGAGCAGTTCTTC
cdr3_aa: CASSGAGSNVALYNEQFF
d_call: NA
j_call: TRBJ2-1
clone_size: NA
v_call: TRBV19

cdr3_nt: TGTGCCAGCAGTGAAGATTTCAGGGGGATAAGTGTTGGAAACGAAAAACTGTTTTTT
cdr3_aa: CASSEDFRGISVGNEKLFF
d_call: TRBD1
j_call: TRBJ1-4
clone_size: NA
v_call: TRBV6-1

cdr3_nt: TGCGCCAGCAGCCAAGATATGAGTTCCAATCAGCCCCAGCATTTT
cdr3_aa: CASSQDMSSNQPQHF
d_call: NA
j_call: TRBJ1-5
clone_size: NA
v_call: TRBV4-3

cdr3_nt: TGCGCCAGCAGCCCTTCTCAGCCTGGGGCCAACGTCCTGACTTTC
cdr3_aa: CASSPSQPGANVLTF
d_call: NA
j_call: TRBJ2-6
clone_size: NA
v_call: TRBV5-1

cdr3_nt: TGTGCCAGCAGCCGGGGACAGGGAGGCTACACCTTC
cdr3_aa: CASSRGQGGYTF
d_call: TRBD1
j_call: TRBJ1-2
clone_size: once
v_call: TRBV7-9

cdr3_nt: TGCGCCAGCAGTCCGACAGAGAACACCGGGGAGCTGTTTTTT
cdr3_aa: CASSPTENTGELFF
d_call: NA
j_call: TRBJ2-2
clone_size: NA
v_call: TRBV10-2

cdr3_nt: TGCAGTGCTGGGGGGGGTTATGAGCAGTTCTTC
cdr3_aa: CSAGGGYEQFF
d_call: TRBD2
j_call: TRBJ2-1
clone_size: NA
v_call: TRBV20-1

cdr3_nt: TGTGCCAGCAGCGGCAGCGGTCCCTACGAGCAGTACTTC
cdr3_aa: CASSGSGPYEQYF
d_call: NA
j_call: TRBJ2-7
clone_size: NA
v_call: TRBV9

cdr3_nt: TGTGCCAGTAGTATCAGTGGGAACACTGAAGCTTTCTTT
cdr3_aa: CASSISGNTEAFF
d_call: NA
j_call: TRBJ1-1
clone_size: NA
v_call: TRBV19

cdr3_nt: TGTGCCAGCAGCGCGGGCCGAAAGGGACTAACCCGCCAAGAGACCCAGTACTTC
cdr3_aa: CASSAGRKGLTRQETQYF
d_call: TRBD2
j_call: TRBJ2-5
clone_size: NA
v_call: TRBV7-8

cdr3_nt: TGTGCCAGCAGTTACTCGAGGGGGATGGGCACTGAAGCTTTCTTT
cdr3_aa: CASSYSRGMGTEAFF
d_call: NA
j_call: TRBJ1-1
clone_size: NA
v_call: TRBV6-6

cdr3_nt: TGTGCCAGCAGTGAAAGGACTGAAGCTTTCTTT
cdr3_aa: CASSERTEAFF
d_call: NA
j_call: TRBJ1-1
clone_size: few
v_call: TRBV6-1

cdr3_nt: TGTGCCAGCAGCCACCCCCAGACAGGGATGGGCGGCTACACCTTC
cdr3_aa: CASSHPQTGMGGYTF
d_call: TRBD1
j_call: TRBJ1-2
clone_size: NA
v_call: TRBV7-2

cdr3_nt: TGCGCCAGCAGCCAAGATCCCGGGACTAGCGGACACAATGAGCAGTTCTTC
cdr3_aa: CASSQDPGTSGHNEQFF
d_call: TRBD2
j_call: TRBJ2-1
clone_size: NA
v_call: TRBV4-3

cdr3_nt: TGTGCCAGCAATCGGGACAGGGGGCTTCCTGAAGCTTTCTTT
cdr3_aa: CASNRDRGLPEAFF
d_call: TRBD1
j_call: TRBJ1-1
clone_size: NA
v_call: TRBV6-5

cdr3_nt: TGCGCCAGCAGCTTGGAAGGGGGGGAGTGGGACATTCAGTACTTC
cdr3_aa: CASSLEGGEWDIQYF
d_call: NA
j_call: TRBJ2-4
clone_size: NA
v_call: TRBV5-1

cdr3_nt: TGTGCCAGCAGCACCGGACAGGGGGGCACAGATACGCAGTATTTT
cdr3_aa: CASSTGQGGTDTQYF
d_call: TRBD1
j_call: TRBJ2-3
clone_size: NA
v_call: TRBV5-6

cdr3_nt: TGTGCCAGCAGCTTAAGGGGGACAGGGCGAGAGACCCAGTACTTC
cdr3_aa: CASSLRGTGRETQYF
d_call: TRBD1
j_call: TRBJ2-5
clone_size: few
v_call: TRBV7-3

cdr3_nt: TGTGCCTCAAAAGGCGGGACAGGAGACTACAATGAGCAGTTCTTC
cdr3_aa: CASKGGTGDYNEQFF
d_call: TRBD1
j_call: TRBJ2-1
clone_size: NA
v_call: TRBV6-5

cdr3_nt: TGTGCCAGCAGTGGAGCAGGCCTTAGGGCCCTCCACTTT
cdr3_aa: CASSGAGLRALHF
d_call: NA
j_call: TRBJ1-6
clone_size: NA
v_call: TRBV2

cdr3_nt: TGTGCCAGCAGCTTCGGACAGGGAGGCGATACGCAGTATTTT
cdr3_aa: CASSFGQGGDTQYF
d_call: NA
j_call: TRBJ2-3
clone_size: few
v_call: TRBV12-1